This is a list of T cell receptor beta chains from one sample in a study of identical twins. One entry per CDR3 protein results from TCRdb running MiXCR on the 5' RACE reads. The table lists approximately 500,000 distinct CDR3 sequences, 13% to 15% of them singletons. These data were likewise used in another study, on yellow fever vaccine responses in identical twins.

Sequenced: CD4+ T cells sorted from blood. These TCRs come from a woman under 30 in good health. Each CDR3 is given with its conserved first and last residue. Fields, in order: clone size, D gene, V gene, J gene, CDR3 DNA, CDR3 protein. A D gene is named only where the DNA matches it firmly. Clone size is shown for a subset of rows, as once, few, many or a class of expanded clone.

few,-,TRBV9,TRBJ2-1,TGTGCCAGCAGCGTAGCTGGCAACGGATATTCCTACAATGAGCAGTTCTTC,CASSVAGNGYSYNEQFF
few,-,TRBV7-9,TRBJ1-4,TGTGCCAGCAGCTTCGACAGTACAACTAATGAAAAACTGTTTTTT,CASSFDSTTNEKLFF
few,TRBD2,TRBV5-1,TRBJ2-1,TGCGCCAGCGGCTTGGGACTAGCGGCCAATGAGCAGTTCTTC,CASGLGLAANEQFF
few,-,TRBV7-6,TRBJ2-3,TGTGCCAGCAGCCCATTCAGGGGGGGCGGCACAGATACGCAGTATTTT,CASSPFRGGGTDTQYF
few,TRBD2,TRBV20-1,TRBJ2-2,TGCAGTGCTAGAGCGGGAGGGCCTTTCGGCGGGGAGCTGTTTTTT,CSARAGGPFGGELFF
-,-,TRBV6-5,TRBJ1-2,TGTGCCAGCAGTTACGGGGGAAAGCGGGACTATGGCTACACCTTC,CASSYGGKRDYGYTF
few,-,TRBV14,TRBJ2-5,TGTGCCAGCAGCCAAGATCGGAAGACCCCTACGGGGGAAGAGACCCAGTACTTC,CASSQDRKTPTGEETQYF
-,TRBD1,TRBV3-1,TRBJ1-1,TGTGCCAGCAGCCATGTGGACAGGTTGAACACTGAAGCTTTCTTT,CASSHVDRLNTEAFF
-,-,TRBV12-3/TRBV12-4,TRBJ1-4,TGTGCCAGCAGTTTCCAGGGTCTGGGGAGTGAAAAACTGTTTTTT,CASSFQGLGSEKLFF
-,TRBD2,TRBV29-1,TRBJ2-1,TGCAGCGTTGCAAGACCACTAGCGGGAGGGCCGGGTGAGCAGTTCTTC,CSVARPLAGGPGEQFF
many,-,TRBV2,TRBJ2-2,TGTGCCAGCAAGGACGGGACTCCCACCACCGGGGAGCTGTTTTTT,CASKDGTPTTGELFF
-,-,TRBV12-3/TRBV12-4,TRBJ2-7,TGTGCCAGCAGTCTCTGGACACTCTCTGGGGGCGAGCAGTACTTC,CASSLWTLSGGEQYF
-,-,TRBV11-2,TRBJ2-3,TGTGCCAGCAGCCCAATTACGTCCTCTTTATTAAGAGGAGATACGCAGTATTTT,CASSPITSSLLRGDTQYF
few,TRBD2,TRBV4-1,TRBJ2-2,TGCGCCAGCAGCCAAGACGGGTACCGGGGGGACACCGGGGAGCTGTTTTTT,CASSQDGYRGDTGELFF
many,TRBD2,TRBV7-2,TRBJ2-1,TGTGCCAGCAGCTTAGGCCGGGGGGGCTACAATGAGCAGTTCTTC,CASSLGRGGYNEQFF
-,-,TRBV3-1,TRBJ1-1,TGTGCCAGCAGCCAAGCCAGGTTGAACACTGAAGCTTTCTTT,CASSQARLNTEAFF
many,TRBD1,TRBV5-1,TRBJ1-1,TGCGCCAGCAGCTTGGGCAGGGGGCAAACGACTGAAGCTTTCTTT,CASSLGRGQTTEAFF
-,-,TRBV10-3,TRBJ2-7,TGTGCCATCAGTGAGTCGACGGCTACAGCCGAGCAGTACTTC,CAISESTATAEQYF
few,-,TRBV20-1,TRBJ2-1,TGCAGTGCTAGTCGTGGCATTAGGGATGAGCAGTTCTTC,CSASRGIRDEQFF
-,TRBD1,TRBV6-1,TRBJ2-1,TGTGCCAGCAGGCGAGGACAGGGTGTGAATGAGCAGTTCTTC,CASRRGQGVNEQFF
few,TRBD2,TRBV20-1,TRBJ2-1,TGCAGTGCTAGAGACGGACTAGCGGGGCCACACAATGAGCAGTTCTTC,CSARDGLAGPHNEQFF